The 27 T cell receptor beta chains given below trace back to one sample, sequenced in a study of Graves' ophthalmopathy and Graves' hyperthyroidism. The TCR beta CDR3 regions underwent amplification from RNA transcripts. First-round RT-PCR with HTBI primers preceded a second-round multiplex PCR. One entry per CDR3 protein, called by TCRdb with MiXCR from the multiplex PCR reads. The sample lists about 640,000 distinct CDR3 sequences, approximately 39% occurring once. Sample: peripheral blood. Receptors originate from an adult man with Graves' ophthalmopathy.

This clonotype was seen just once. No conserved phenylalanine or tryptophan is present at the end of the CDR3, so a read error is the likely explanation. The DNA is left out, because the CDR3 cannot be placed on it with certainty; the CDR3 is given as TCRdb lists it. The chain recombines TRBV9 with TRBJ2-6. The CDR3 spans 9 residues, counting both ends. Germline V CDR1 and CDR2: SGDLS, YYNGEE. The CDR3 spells CASSAGGTS.

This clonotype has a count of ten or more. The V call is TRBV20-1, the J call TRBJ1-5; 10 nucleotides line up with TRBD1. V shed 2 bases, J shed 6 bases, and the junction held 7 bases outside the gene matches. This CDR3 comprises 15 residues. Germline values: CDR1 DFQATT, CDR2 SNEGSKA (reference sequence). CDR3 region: CSARQTGGASQPQHF. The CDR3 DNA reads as TGCAGTGCTAGACAGACAGGGGGCGCGAGTCAGCCCCAGCATTTT.

The CDR3 sequence: CASAIQGATGELFF. In DNA form, the CDR3 reads TGTGCTAGTGCCATCCAGGGGGCAACCGGGGAGCTGTTTTTT. The V and J genes are TRBV12-5 and TRBJ2-2, with 8 bases aligning to TRBD1. The CDR3 covers 14 residues. V shed 7 bases and J 5 bases; nucleotides not matched to a gene: 6. CDR1 LGHNT and CDR2 FRNRAP come from the germline V gene.

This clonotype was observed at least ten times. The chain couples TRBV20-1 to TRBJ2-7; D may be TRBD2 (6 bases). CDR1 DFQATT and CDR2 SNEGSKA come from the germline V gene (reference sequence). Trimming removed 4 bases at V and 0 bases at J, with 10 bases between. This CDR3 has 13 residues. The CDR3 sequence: CSATGGNSYEQYF. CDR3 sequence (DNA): TGCAGTGCTACCGGGGGTAACTCCTACGAGCAGTACTTC.

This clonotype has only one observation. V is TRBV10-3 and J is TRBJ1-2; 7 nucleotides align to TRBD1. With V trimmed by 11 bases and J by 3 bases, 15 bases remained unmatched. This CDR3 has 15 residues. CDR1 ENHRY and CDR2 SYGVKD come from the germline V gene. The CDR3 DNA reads TGTGCCGTATCGGGACTACAGGGGTTATACTATGGCTACACCTTC. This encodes CAVSGLQGLYYGYTF.

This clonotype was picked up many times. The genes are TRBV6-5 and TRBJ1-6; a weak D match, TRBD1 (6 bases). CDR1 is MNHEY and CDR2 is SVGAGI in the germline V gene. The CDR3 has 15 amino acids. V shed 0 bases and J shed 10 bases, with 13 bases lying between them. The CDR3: CASSYSNGGESPLHF. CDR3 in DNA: TGTGCCAGCAGTTACTCGAATGGGGGCGAGTCACCCCTCCACTTT.

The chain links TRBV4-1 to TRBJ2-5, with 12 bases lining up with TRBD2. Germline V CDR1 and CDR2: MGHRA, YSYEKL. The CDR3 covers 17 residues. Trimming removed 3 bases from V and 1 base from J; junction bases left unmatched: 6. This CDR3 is CASSHHPGLAGQETQYF. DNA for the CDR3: TGCGCCAGCAGCCATCATCCGGGACTAGCGGGCCAAGAGACCCAGTACTTC.

The CDR3 DNA is TGTGCCAGCACCGGGGGGGAGACCCAGCATTTT. This translates into CASTGGETQHF. The rearrangement joins TRBV6-6 to TRBJ1-5, with D possibly TRBD1 on 5 matching bases. The CDR3 totals 11 residues. CDR1 and CDR2 from the germline V gene are MNHNY and SVGAGI (reference sequence). The V end was cut by 7 bases, the J end by 11 bases, with 12 bases between.

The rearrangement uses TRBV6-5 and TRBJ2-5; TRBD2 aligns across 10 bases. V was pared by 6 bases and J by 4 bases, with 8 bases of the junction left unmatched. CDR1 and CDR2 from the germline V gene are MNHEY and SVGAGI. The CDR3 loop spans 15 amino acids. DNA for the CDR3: TGTGCCAGCAGAAAGAGCGGGAGGGCCGGAGAGACCCAGTACTTC. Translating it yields CASRKSGRAGETQYF.

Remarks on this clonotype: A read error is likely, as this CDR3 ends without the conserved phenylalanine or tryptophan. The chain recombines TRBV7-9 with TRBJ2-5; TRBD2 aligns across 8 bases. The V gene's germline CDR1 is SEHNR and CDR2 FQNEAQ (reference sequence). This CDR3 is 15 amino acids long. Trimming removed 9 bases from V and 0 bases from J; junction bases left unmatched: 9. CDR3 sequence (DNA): TGTGCCAGTACCCCTAGCGGGTGGTACCAAGAGACCCAGTACGGC. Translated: CASTPSGWYQETQYG.

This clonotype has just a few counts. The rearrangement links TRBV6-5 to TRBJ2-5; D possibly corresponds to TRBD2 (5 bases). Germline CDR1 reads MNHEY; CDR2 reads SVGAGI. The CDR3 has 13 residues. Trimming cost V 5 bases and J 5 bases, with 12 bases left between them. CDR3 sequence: CASSAGVGETQYF. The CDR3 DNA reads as TGTGCCAGCAGTGCCGGGGTCGGCGAGACCCAGTACTTC.

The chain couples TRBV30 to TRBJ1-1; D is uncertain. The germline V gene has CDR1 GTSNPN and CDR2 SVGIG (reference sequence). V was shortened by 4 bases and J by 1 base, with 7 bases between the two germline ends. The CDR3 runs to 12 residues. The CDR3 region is CAWKEGNTEAFF. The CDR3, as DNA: TGTGCCTGGAAGGAGGGGAACACTGAAGCTTTCTTT.

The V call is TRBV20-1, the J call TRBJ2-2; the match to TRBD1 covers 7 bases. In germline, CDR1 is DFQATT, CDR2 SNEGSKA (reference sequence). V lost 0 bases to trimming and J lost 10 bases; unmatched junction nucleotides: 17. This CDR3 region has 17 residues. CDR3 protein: CSARDQARGRAPEELFF. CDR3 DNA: TGCAGTGCTAGAGATCAGGCCAGGGGGAGAGCACCGGAGGAGCTGTTTTTT.

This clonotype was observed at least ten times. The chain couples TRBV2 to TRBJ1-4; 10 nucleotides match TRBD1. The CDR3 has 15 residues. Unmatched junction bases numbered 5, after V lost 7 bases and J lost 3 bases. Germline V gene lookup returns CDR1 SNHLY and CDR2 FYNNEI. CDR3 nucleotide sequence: TGTGCCAGCAAGGACAGGGGGAAGCCTAATGAAAAACTGTTTTTT. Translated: CASKDRGKPNEKLFF.

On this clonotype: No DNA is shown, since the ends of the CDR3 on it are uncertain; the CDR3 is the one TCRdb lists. CDR3 loop: CSVGLGNNEQFF. V gene TRBV29-1 combines with J gene TRBJ1-1. Per the germline V gene, CDR1 is SQVTM and CDR2 is ANQGSEA. The CDR3 is 12 amino acids in total, end residues counted.

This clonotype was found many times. The CDR3 coding sequence is TGTGCCAGCAGCTTAGGGACAAGGGCAGATGAAGCTTTCTTT. This sequence encodes CASSLGTRADEAFF. The V and J genes are TRBV7-9 and TRBJ1-1; a possible D gene is TRBD1 (5 bases). V dropped 1 base and J dropped 7 bases, with 13 bases sitting between them. There are 14 residues in the CDR3. Germline V lookup: CDR1 SEHNR, CDR2 FQNEAQ (reference sequence).

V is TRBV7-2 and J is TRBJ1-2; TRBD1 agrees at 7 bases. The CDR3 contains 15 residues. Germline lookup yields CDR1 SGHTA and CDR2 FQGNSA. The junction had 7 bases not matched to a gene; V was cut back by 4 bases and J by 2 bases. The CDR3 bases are TGTGCCAGCAGCTCTCGACAGGGCGAAAACTATGGCTACACCTTC. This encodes CASSSRQGENYGYTF.

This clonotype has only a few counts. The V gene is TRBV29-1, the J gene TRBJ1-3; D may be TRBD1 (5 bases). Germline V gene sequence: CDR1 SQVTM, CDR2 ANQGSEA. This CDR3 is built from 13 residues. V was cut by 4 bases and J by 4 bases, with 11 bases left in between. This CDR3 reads CSVGREGGNTIYF. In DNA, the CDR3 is TGCAGCGTTGGCCGGGAGGGGGGAAACACCATATATTTT.

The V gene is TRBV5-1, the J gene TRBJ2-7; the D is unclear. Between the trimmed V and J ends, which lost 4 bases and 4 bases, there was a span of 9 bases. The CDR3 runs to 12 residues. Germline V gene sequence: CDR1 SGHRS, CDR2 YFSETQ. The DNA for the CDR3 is TGCGCCAGCAGCACTTCCCAGTACGAGCAGTACTTC. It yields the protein CASSTSQYEQYF.

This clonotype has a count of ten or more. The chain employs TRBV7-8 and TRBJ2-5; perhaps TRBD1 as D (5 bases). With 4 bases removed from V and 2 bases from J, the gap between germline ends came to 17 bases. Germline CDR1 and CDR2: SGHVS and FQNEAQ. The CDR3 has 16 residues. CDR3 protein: CASSYRRDQGQETQYF. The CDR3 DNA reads TGTGCCAGCAGCTACAGAAGAGACCAGGGTCAAGAGACCCAGTACTTC.

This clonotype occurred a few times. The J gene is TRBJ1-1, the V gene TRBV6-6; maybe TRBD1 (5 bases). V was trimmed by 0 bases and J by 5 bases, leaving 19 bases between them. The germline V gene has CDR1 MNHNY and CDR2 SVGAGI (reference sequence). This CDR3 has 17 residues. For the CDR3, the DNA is TGTGCCAGCAGTTACTCGAACCTCAGGGCACCCGGGACTGAAGCTTTCTTT. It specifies CASSYSNLRAPGTEAFF.

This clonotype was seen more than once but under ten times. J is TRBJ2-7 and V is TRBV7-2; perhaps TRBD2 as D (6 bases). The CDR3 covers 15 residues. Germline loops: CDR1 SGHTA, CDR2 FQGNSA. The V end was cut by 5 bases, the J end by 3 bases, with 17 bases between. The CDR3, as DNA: TGTGCCAGCAGCCCTCTTACCGGGACTTACTACGAGCAGTACTTC. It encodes CASSPLTGTYYEQYF.

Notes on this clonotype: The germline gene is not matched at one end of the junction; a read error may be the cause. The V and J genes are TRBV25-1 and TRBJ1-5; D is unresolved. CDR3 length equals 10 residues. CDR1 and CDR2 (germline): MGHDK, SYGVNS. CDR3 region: CASRYQPQHF. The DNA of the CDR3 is TGTGCGAGCAGATATCAGCCCCAGCATTTT.

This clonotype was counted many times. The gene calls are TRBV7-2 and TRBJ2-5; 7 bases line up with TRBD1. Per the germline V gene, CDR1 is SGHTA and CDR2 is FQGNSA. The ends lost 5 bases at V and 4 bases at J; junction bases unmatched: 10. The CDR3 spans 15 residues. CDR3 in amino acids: CASSPTTGQRETQYF. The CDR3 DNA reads TGTGCCAGCAGCCCCACGACAGGGCAGAGAGAGACCCAGTACTTC. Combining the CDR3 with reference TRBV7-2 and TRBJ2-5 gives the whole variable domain GAGVSQSPSNKVTEKGKDVELRCDPISGHTALYWYRQSLGQGLEFLIYFQGNSAPDKSGLPSDRFSAERTGGSVSTLTIQRTQQEDSAVYLCASSPTTGQRETQYFGPGTRLLVL.

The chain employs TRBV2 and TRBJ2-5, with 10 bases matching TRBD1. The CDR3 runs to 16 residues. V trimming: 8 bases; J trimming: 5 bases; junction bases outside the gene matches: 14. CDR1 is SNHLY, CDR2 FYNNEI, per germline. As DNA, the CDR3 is TGTGCCAGCTCATTCCCCGAGGGACAGGGGTTGGAGACCCAGTACTTC. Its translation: CASSFPEGQGLETQYF.

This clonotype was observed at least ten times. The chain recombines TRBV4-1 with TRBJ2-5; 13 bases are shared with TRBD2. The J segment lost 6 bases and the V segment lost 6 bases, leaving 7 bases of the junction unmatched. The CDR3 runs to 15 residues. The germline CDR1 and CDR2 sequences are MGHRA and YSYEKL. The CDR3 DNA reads TGCGCCAGCAGTGTAGGACTAGCGGGAGACAAGACCCAGTACTTC. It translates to CASSVGLAGDKTQYF.

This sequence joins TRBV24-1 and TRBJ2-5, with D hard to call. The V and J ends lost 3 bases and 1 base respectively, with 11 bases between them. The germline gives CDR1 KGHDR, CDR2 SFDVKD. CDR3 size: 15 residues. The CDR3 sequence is CATSDASLIQETQYF. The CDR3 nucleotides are TGTGCCACCAGTGATGCCTCCTTGATCCAAGAGACCCAGTACTTC.